This entry lists 5 T cell receptor beta chains sequenced from one sample in a study of blood T cell repertoires in COVID-19. Measured with immunoSEQ multiplex PCR; TCRdb has only the in-frame clones, and not every one. The data contain about 250,000 clones, roughly 87% of them singletons. What was sequenced was peripheral blood. These receptors were collected from a woman in her 40s who had recovered from COVID-19.

This rearrangement joins TRBV12-3 or TRBV12-4 to TRBJ2-1; TRBD2 matches 7 bases. This CDR3 contains 12 residues. Losses at the gene ends were 3 bases for V and 9 bases for J; bases not matched to a gene: 2. The chain's CDR3 is CASSLWGGEQFF. CDR3 nucleotide sequence: TGTGCCAGCAGTTTGTGGGGGGGTGAGCAGTTCTTC.

The chain recombines TRBV2 with TRBJ1-2; D perhaps matches TRBD1 (6 bases). Trimming took 4 bases from V and 9 from J, leaving 12 bases between them. The CDR3 is 12 amino acids. CDR1 SNHLY and CDR2 FYNNEI come from the germline V gene. CDR3 DNA sequence: TGTGCCAGCAGTGCGAATGGACAGCGCTACACCTTC. Translation: CASSANGQRYTF.

This clone is a singleton in its sample. The V and J genes are TRBV4-2 and TRBJ2-2, with TRBD2 matching over 8 bases. Unmatched junction bases numbered 5, after V lost 0 bases and J lost 2 bases. Germline CDR1 reads LGHNA; CDR2 reads YNFKEQ. This CDR3 has 17 residues. The CDR3, as DNA: TGTGCCAGCAGCCAAGATCCCGGACTAGCCAACACCGGGGAGCTGTTTTTT. Protein product: CASSQDPGLANTGELFF.

The chain couples TRBV19 to TRBJ1-6; 9 positions agree with TRBD1. This CDR3 is built from 14 residues. Looked up from germline, CDR1 is LNHDA and CDR2 is SQIVND (reference sequence). With 8 bases clipped from V and 10 bases from J, the junction kept 9 bases outside the gene matches. CDR3 amino acids: CASRLTGGGSPLHF. The CDR3 DNA sequence: TGTGCCAGTCGACTCACAGGGGGCGGATCACCCCTCCACTTT. Full variable domain (remainder filled in from reference TRBV19 and TRBJ1-6): DGGITQSPKYLFRKEGQNVTLSCEQNLNHDAMYWYRQDPGQGLRLIYYSQIVNDFQKGDIAEGYSVSREKKESFPLTVTSAQKNPTAFYLCASRLTGGGSPLHFGNGTRLTVT.

The V call is TRBV7-2, the J call TRBJ1-4, with 7 bases that match TRBD1. J was trimmed by 7 bases and V by 4 bases; bases with no gene match: 9. CDR1 and CDR2 from the germline V gene are SGHTA and FQGNSA. The CDR3 spans 15 residues. The CDR3 spells CASSSQTGWSEKLFF. Written as DNA, the CDR3 is TGTGCCAGCAGCTCCCAGACAGGGTGGAGTGAAAAACTGTTTTTT.